The sequence of this T cell receptor (beta chain) was determined in a study of T cell responses to AZD1222 COVID-19 vaccine. General study results and limits: The repertoires were collected only after the peak T cell response. Most donors were white British, females outnumbered males, and clonal diversity was possibly underestimated.

Looked up from germline, CDR1 is MGHRA and CDR2 is YSYEKL. The V end was cut by 0 bases, the J end by 8 bases, with 25 bases between. The CDR3 loop spans 18 amino acids. About this clone itself: The antigen is undetermined.

Timing groups of about 4 and about 12 weeks for second doses were pooled. The protocol was immunoSEQ multiplex PCR, while the TCRdb copy is restricted to in-frame clones and leaves out a portion. The data contain roughly 170,000 clones, around 94% of them seen just once; the ten biggest clones take up 1.6%. Sequencing was performed on peripheral blood, taken 28 days after the second AZD1222 dose. The V gene is TRBV4-1, the J gene TRBJ1-1; TRBD1 is a possible D gene (6 bases). The sequence was collected from an adult who received the AZD1222 COVID-19 vaccine. CDR3 sequence (DNA): TGCGCCAGCAGCCAAGATTTAGGGATCATTGGGGGCGAGACGGAAGCTTTCTTT. Encoded protein: CASSQDLGIIGGETEAFF.